This T cell receptor (beta chain) was sequenced in a study of cytomegalovirus exposure and HLA in healthy donors. Use of 60 Vbeta and 13 Jbeta primers characterized the PCR. Method: immunoSEQ multiplex PCR; TCRdb's copy keeps in-frame clones and lacks some. The data contain tens of thousands of clones, approximately 71% of them singletons. The CDR3 totals 13 residues. V was clipped by 2 bases and J by 5 bases, with 11 bases between them. CDR1 SGDLS and CDR2 YYNGEE come from the germline V gene. Sequences were obtained from PBMCs. The chain joins TRBV9 to TRBJ2-7; D uncertain. This sequence originates from a man in his fifties or sixties in good health and CMV-seronegative. CDR3: CASSVSSPHEQYF. The DNA for the CDR3 is TGTGCCAGCAGCGTCTCCTCCCCCCACGAGCAGTACTTC. Full variable domain (rest looked up from reference TRBV9 and TRBJ2-7): DSGVTQTPKHLITATGQRVTLRCSPRSGDLSVYWYQQSLDQGLQFLIQYYNGEERAKGNILERFSAQQFPDLHSELNLSSLELGDSALYFCASSVSSPHEQYFGPGTRLTVT.